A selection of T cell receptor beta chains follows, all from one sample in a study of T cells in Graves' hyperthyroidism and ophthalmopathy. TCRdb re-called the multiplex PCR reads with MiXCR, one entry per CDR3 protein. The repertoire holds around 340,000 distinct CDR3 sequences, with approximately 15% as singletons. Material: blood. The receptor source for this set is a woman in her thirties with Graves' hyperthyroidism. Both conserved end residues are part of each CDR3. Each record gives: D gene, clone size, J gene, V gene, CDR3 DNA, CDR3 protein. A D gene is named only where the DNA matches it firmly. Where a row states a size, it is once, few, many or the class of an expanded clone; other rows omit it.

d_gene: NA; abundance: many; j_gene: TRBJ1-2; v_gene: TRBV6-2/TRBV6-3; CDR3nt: TGTGCCAGCAGTTGGCGGAACAACTATGGCTACACCTTC; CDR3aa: CASSWRNNYGYTF
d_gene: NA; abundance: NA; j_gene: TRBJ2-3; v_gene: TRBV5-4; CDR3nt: TGTGCCAGCAGCTCCGGGGCTAGCACAGATACGCAGTATTTT; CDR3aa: CASSSGASTDTQYF
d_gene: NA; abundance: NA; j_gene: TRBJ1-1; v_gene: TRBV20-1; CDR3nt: TGCAGTGCTAGAGGGGGCGGGATCGGCTTCTTT; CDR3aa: CSARGGGIGFF
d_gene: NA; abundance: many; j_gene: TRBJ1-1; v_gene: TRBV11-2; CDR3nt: TGTGCCAGCAGCCCAGCGACCCGGAACACTGAAGCTTTCTTT; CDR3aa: CASSPATRNTEAFF
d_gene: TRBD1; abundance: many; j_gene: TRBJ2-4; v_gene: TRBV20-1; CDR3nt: TGCAGTGCTAAAGACAGACAGGGATTTGGCAAAAACATTCAGTACTTC; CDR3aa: CSAKDRQGFGKNIQYF
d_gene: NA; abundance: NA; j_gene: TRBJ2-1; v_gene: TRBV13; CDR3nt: TGTGCCAGCAGCTTATTTCTCTCCCGGGGTGAGCAGTTCTTC; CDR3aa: CASSLFLSRGEQFF
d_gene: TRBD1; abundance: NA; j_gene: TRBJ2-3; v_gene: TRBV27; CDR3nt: TGTGCCAGCAGAACAGTACAGGGGGCCGGCACAGATACGCAGTATTTT; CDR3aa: CASRTVQGAGTDTQYF
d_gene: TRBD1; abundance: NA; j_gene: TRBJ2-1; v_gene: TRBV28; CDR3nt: TGTGCCAGCAGTTTCCCCGGGACAGGGTACGACAATGAGCAGTTCTTC; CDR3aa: CASSFPGTGYDNEQFF
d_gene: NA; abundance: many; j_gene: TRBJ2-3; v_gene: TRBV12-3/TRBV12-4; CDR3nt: TGTGCCAGCAGTTTTAGGGGTAGAGATACGCAGTATTTT; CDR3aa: CASSFRGRDTQYF
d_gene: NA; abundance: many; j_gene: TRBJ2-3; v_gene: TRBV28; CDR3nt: TGTGCCAGCAGTTTAATGTCAGATACGCAGTATTTT; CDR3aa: CASSLMSDTQYF
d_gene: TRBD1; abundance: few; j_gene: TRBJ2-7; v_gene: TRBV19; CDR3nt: TGTGCCAGTAGTGGTGGGACAGGGCCCCTTGGAGAGCAGTACTTC; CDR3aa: CASSGGTGPLGEQYF
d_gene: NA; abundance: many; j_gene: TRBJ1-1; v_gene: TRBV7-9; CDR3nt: TGTGCCAGCAGTCCGAAGGGGTGGAACACTGAAGCTTTCTTT; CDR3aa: CASSPKGWNTEAFF
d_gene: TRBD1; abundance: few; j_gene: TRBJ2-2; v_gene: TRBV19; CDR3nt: TGTGCCAGTAGTATTTGGCGACAGGGCGACACCGGGGAGCTGTTTTTT; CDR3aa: CASSIWRQGDTGELFF
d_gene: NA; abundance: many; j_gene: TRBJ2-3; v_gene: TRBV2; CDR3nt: TGTGCCAGCAGTGAAGATACGCAGTATTTT; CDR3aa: CASSEDTQYF
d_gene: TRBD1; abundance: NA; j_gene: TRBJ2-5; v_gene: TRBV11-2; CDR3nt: TGTGCCAGCAGCCCATCACGGACAGGCATCGGGGAGACCCAGTACTTC; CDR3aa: CASSPSRTGIGETQYF
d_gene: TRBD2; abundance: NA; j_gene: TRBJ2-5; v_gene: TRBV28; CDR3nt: TGTGCCACCAAGCGGGGTCAAGAGACCCAGTACTTC; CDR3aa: CATKRGQETQYF
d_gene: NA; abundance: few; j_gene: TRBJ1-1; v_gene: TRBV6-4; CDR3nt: TGTGCCAGCAAGGTTCAGGGTGGGGACACTGAAGCTTTCTTT; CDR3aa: CASKVQGGDTEAFF
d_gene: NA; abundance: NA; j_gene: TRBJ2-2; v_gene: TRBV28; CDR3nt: TGTGCCAGCAGTTTAACACCAGTGGGAATTAACACCGGGGAGCTGTTTTTT; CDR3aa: CASSLTPVGINTGELFF
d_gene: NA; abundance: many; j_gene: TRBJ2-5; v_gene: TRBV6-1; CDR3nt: TGTGCCAGCAGCAAAGTACGGGGGCCCCAAGAGACCCAGTACTTC; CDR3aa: CASSKVRGPQETQYF
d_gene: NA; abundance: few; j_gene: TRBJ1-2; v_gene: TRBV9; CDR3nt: TGTGCCAGCAGCGTAGGTTGGACGGGGAACTATGGCTACACCTTC; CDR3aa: CASSVGWTGNYGYTF
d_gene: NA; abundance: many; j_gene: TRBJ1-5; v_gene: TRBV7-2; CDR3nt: TGTGCCAGAGCTCACCCCGCGAGGGGACGGGGTGTTAATCAGCCCCAGCATTTT; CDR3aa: CARAHPARGRGVNQPQHF
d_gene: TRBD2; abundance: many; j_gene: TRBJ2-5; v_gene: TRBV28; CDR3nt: TGTGCCAGCAGTTTCTCATGGGGGGGAGAGACCCAGTACTTC; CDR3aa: CASSFSWGGETQYF
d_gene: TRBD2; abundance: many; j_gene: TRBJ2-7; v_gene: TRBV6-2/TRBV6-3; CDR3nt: TGTGCCAGCAGCAGCACTAGCGGGAGGGCCTCGGTGAACGAGCAGTACTTC; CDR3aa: CASSSTSGRASVNEQYF
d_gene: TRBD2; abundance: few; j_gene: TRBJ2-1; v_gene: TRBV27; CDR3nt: TGTGCCAGCAGTTTAGAGGTTCCTAGCGGGGCGTACAATGAGCAGTTCTTC; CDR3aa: CASSLEVPSGAYNEQFF
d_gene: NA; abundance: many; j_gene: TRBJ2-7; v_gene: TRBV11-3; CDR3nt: TGTGCCAGTAATGCCGAGCAGTACTTC; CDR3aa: CASNAEQYF
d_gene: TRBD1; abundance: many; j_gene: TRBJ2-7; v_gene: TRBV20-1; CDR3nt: TGCAGTGTTGGACAGGGCTCCTACGAGCAGTACTTC; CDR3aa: CSVGQGSYEQYF
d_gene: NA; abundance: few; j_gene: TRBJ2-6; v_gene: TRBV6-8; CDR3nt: TGTGCCAGCAGACCCGGGGGCCACTCTGGGGCCAACGTCCTGACTTTC; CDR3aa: CASRPGGHSGANVLTF
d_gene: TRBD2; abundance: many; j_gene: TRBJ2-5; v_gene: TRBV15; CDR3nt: TGTGCCACCAGCAGAGTACGGCGGACTAGCGGACAAGAGACCCAGTACTTC; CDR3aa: CATSRVRRTSGQETQYF
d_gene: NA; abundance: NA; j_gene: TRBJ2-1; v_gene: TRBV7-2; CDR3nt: TGTGCCAGCAGCCCAGGGGTCGAGAATGAGCAGTTCTTC; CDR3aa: CASSPGVENEQFF
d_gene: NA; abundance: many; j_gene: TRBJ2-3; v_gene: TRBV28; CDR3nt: TGTGCCAGCGCTCGGGGCCCTTCCACAGATACGCAGTATTTT; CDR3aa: CASARGPSTDTQYF
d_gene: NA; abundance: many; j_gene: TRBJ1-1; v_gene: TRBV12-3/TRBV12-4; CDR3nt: TGTGCCAGCAGTTTAAACAGGGTGGCTGAAGCTTTCTTT; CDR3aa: CASSLNRVAEAFF
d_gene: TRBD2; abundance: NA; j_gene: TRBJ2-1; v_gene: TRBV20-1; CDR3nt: TGCAGTGCTAGGGGGACTACTTCCTACAATGAGCAGTTCTTC; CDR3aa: CSARGTTSYNEQFF
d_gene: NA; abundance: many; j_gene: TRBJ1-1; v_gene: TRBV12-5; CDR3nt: TGTGCTAGTGGTTTGTCAAACACTGAAGCTTTCTTT; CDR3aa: CASGLSNTEAFF
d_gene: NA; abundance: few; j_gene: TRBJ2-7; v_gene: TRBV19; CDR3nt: TGTGCCAGTAGTATCTCGGGTAGAATACTCTACGAGCAGTACTTC; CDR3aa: CASSISGRILYEQYF
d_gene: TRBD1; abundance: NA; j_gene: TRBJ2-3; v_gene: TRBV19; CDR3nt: TGTGCCACCAGTGGGGCAGGGGGCGTCGATACGCAGTATTTT; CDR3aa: CATSGAGGVDTQYF
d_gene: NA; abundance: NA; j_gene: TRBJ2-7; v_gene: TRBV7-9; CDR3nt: TGTGCCAGCAGCTTAGAGGCTAGCGCCACCCCCTACGAGCAGTACTTC; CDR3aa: CASSLEASATPYEQYF
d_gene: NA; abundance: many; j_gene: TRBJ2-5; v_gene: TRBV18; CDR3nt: TGTGCCAGCTCACAGGGTCGACAAGAGACCCAGTACTTC; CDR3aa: CASSQGRQETQYF
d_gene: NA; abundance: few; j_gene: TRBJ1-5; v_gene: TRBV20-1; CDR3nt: TGCAGTGCTAAGACGGAGGTTAATATTCAGCCCCAGCATTTT; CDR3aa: CSAKTEVNIQPQHF
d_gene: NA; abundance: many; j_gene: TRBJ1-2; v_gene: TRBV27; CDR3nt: TGTGCCAGCAGCCCGGGAGGGGATCTGAATGGCTACACCTTC; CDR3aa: CASSPGGDLNGYTF
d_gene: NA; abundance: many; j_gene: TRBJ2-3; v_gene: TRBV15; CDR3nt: TGTGCCACCAGCAGACGCAGGGGAAGCACAGATACGCAGTATTTT; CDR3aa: CATSRRRGSTDTQYF
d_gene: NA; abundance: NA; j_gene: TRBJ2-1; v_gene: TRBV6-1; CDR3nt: TGTGCCAGCAGTTTGGACGGAAACAATGAGCAGTTCTTC; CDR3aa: CASSLDGNNEQFF
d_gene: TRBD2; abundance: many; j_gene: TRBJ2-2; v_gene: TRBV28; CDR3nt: TGTGCCAGCACGAGGACTAGCGGGAGCGCCGGGGAGCTGTTTTTT; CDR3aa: CASTRTSGSAGELFF
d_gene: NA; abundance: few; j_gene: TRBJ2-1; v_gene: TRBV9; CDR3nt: TGTGCCAGCAGCGTAGCTCAAGGAGAGCAGTTCTTC; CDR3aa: CASSVAQGEQFF
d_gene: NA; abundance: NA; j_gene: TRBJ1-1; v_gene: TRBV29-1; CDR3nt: TGCAGCGTTGCGGAGGCTTTCCTGAACACTGAAGCTTTCTTT; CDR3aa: CSVAEAFLNTEAFF
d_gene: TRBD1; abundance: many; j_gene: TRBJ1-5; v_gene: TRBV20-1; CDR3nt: TGCAGTGCGCTAGGGACAGACAATCAGCCCCAGCATTTT; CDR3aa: CSALGTDNQPQHF
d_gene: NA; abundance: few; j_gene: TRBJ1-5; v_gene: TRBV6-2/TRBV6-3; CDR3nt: TGTGCCAGCAGGGCAGGGGTTACTCAGCCCCAGCATTTT; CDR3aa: CASRAGVTQPQHF
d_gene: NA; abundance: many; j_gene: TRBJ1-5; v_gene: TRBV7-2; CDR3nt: TGTGCCAGCAGCTCCATCTTGGGTGGCAATCAGCCCCAGCATTTT; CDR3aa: CASSSILGGNQPQHF
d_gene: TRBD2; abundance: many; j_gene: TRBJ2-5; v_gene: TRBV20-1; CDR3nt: TGCAGTGCTAGAGCGACTAGCGGGGGGTACCAAGAGACCCAGTACTTC; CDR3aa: CSARATSGGYQETQYF
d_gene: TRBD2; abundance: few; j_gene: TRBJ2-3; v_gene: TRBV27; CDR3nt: TGTGCCAGCACCAACACGGGAGGGCCTTCAGATACGCAGTATTTT; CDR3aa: CASTNTGGPSDTQYF
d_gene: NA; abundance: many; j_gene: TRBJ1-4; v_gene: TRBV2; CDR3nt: TGTGCCAGCAGTGAAGCAGGACCTCTCAATGAAAAACTGTTTTTT; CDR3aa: CASSEAGPLNEKLFF
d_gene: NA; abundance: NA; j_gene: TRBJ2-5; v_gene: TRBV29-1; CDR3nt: TGCAGCGTTGTATTGGGAGAGACCCAGTACTTC; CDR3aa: CSVVLGETQYF